The clone carrying this TCR beta chain was recorded only once. Its specificity is unknown. Clones were sequenced by immunoSEQ multiplex PCR, and TCRdb holds only the in-frame ones, with some missing. The sample contains 60,000 to 75,000 clones, approximately 86% of which appear only once. This entry is derived from a study of OX40 agonist ivuxolimab in advanced cancers. The overall study: Cancers in dose escalation were hepatocellular, melanoma, renal cell and head and neck.

The germline CDR1 and CDR2 sequences are LNHDA and SQIVND (reference sequence). Trimming stripped 1 base from V and 2 bases from J, with 5 bases between. The CDR3 extends over 13 amino acids. Study outcomes and limitations: Some nonresponders likewise displayed low normalized T-cell clonal expansion.

The source of this sequence is an adult with an advanced solid tumor such as melanoma, head and neck, liver or kidney cancer. Sequencing was performed on CD4+ or CD8+ T cells sorted from blood, taken in a trial of the OX40 agonist ivuxolimab. The chain couples TRBV19 to TRBJ1-2; D not resolved. The CDR3 bases are TGTGCCAGTAGTATAGCGGGGAACTATGGCTACACCTTC. It specifies CASSIAGNYGYTF.